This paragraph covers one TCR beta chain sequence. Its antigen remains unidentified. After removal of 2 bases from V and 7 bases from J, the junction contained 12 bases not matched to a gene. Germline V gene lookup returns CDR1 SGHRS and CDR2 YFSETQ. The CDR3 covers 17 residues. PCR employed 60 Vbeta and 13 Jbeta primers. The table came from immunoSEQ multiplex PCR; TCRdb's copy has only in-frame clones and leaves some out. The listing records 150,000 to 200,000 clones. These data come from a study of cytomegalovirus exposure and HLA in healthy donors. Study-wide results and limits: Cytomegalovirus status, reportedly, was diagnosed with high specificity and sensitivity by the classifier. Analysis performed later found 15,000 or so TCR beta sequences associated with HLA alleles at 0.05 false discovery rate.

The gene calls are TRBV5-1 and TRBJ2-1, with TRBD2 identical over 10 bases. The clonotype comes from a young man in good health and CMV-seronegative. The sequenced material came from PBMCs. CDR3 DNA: TGCGCCAGCAGCTTCCTGGCCCAAGCGGGAGGGCCAAATGAGCAGTTCTTC. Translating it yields CASSFLAQAGGPNEQFF.